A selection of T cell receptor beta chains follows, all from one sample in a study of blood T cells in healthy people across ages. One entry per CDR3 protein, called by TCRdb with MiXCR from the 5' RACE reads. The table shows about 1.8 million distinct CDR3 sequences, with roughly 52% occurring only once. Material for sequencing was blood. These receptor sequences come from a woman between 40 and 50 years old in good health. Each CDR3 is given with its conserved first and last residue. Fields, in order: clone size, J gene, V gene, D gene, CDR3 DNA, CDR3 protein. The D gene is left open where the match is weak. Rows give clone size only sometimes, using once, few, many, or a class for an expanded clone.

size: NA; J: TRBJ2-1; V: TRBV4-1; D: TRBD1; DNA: TGCGCCAGCAGCCGCGACCAGGGGACAGTGGACTACAATGAGCAGTTCTTC; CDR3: CASSRDQGTVDYNEQFF
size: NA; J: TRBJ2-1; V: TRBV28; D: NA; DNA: TGTGCCAGCTGGGACAACAACAATGAGCAGTTCTTC; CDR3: CASWDNNNEQFF
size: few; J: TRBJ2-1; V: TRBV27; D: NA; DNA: TGTGCCAGCAGACCCCGACAGTCCTACAATGAGCAGTTCTTC; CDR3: CASRPRQSYNEQFF
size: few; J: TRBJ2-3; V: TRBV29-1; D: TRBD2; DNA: TGCAGCGTTGAGTACGCGGGGGGCACAGATACGCAGTATTTT; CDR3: CSVEYAGGTDTQYF
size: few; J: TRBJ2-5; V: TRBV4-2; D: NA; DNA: TGTGCCAGCAGCCATGTCGACACCGGGCAAGAGACCCAGTACTTC; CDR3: CASSHVDTGQETQYF
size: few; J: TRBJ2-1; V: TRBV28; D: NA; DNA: TGTGCCAGCACCCAGGTCTGGGGCGGTTCGGAGCAGTTCTTC; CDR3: CASTQVWGGSEQFF
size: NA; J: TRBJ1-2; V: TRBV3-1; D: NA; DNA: TGTGCCAGCAGCCAAGATACGAGGTTTCTCAGCTACACCTTC; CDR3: CASSQDTRFLSYTF
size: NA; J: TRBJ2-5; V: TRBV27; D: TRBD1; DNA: TGTGCCAGCAGACCCGGGACAGGGGGAGAGACCCAGTACTTC; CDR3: CASRPGTGGETQYF
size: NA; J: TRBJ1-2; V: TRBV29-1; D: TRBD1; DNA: TGCAGCGCCTCCCGGGACAGGGGGCTTGGCTACACCTTC; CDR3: CSASRDRGLGYTF
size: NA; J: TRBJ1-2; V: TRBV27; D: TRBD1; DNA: TGTGCCAGCAGCCAAACAGGGGGGGCAGGCTACACCTTC; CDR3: CASSQTGGAGYTF
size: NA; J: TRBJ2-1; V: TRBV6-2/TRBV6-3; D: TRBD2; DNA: TGTGCCACCAAGCTCGGCGGGGGGGTGAGTGAGCAGTTCTTC; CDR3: CATKLGGGVSEQFF
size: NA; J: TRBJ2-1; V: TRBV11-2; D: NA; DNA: TGTGCCAGCAGCTTAGTGGTTCGGGGGCCTCCGTCCTACAATGAGCAGTTCTTC; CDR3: CASSLVVRGPPSYNEQFF
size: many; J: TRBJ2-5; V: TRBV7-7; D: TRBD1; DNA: TGTGCTAGCAGCCCCGACAGGGACCAAGAGACCCAGTACTTC; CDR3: CASSPDRDQETQYF
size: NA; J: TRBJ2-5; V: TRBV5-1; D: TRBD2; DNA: TGCGCCAGCAGCTTGGGCCTAGCGGGGGTTCTCGGAGAGACCCAGTACTTC; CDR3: CASSLGLAGVLGETQYF
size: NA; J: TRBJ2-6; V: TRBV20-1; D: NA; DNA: TGCAGTGCTAGTGTTCGGGGGTGGGGGGCCAACGTCCTGACTTTC; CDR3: CSASVRGWGANVLTF
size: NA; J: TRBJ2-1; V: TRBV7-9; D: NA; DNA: TGTGCCAGCAGCTCCTTTCTTGGCCTCGGCAATGAGCAGTTCTTC; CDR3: CASSSFLGLGNEQFF